The rows below give T cell receptor beta chains drawn from one sample of a study of blood T cells in healthy people across ages. TCRdb called the 5' RACE reads again in MiXCR, with one record for every CDR3 protein. The sample has approximately 800,000 distinct CDR3 sequences; 58% are singletons. The specimen sequenced was blood. These receptors all stem from a man aged 30 to 45 in good health. Both conserved end residues are part of each CDR3. Fields, in order: clone size, V gene, J gene, D gene, CDR3 protein, CDR3 DNA. A D gene is named only where the DNA matches it firmly. Size values are once, few and many counts, or a class for expanded clones, and some rows have none.

size: many; V: TRBV20-1; J: TRBJ2-5; D: TRBD2; CDR3: CSAPLAGGETQYF; DNA: TGCAGTGCACCACTAGCGGGAGGAGAGACCCAGTACTTC
size: NA; V: TRBV3-1; J: TRBJ2-7; D: NA; CDR3: CASSQFRDPGSYNEQYF; DNA: TGTGCTAGCAGCCAATTTCGCGACCCGGGCTCCTACAATGAGCAGTACTTC
size: NA; V: TRBV9; J: TRBJ1-5; D: NA; CDR3: CASSVGSFNQPQHF; DNA: TGTGCCAGCAGCGTAGGCAGTTTCAATCAGCCCCAGCATTTT
size: once; V: TRBV18; J: TRBJ1-6; D: NA; CDR3: CASSPSPRENSPLHF; DNA: TGTGCCAGCTCACCATCACCCAGAGAGAATTCACCCCTCCACTTT
size: few; V: TRBV7-2; J: TRBJ1-2; D: NA; CDR3: CASSRTPENYGYTF; DNA: TGTGCCAGCAGCCGTACCCCGGAGAACTATGGCTACACCTTC
size: NA; V: TRBV29-1; J: TRBJ2-7; D: TRBD1; CDR3: CSVRDREPYNEQYF; DNA: TGCAGCGTCCGGGACAGGGAACCCTACAATGAGCAGTACTTC
size: few; V: TRBV5-1; J: TRBJ2-6; D: NA; CDR3: CASSTPQGSSGANVLTF; DNA: TGCGCCAGCAGCACCCCACAGGGTTCCTCTGGGGCCAACGTCCTGACTTTC
size: NA; V: TRBV5-1; J: TRBJ1-1; D: NA; CDR3: CASSLEARDEAFF; DNA: TGCGCCAGCAGCTTGGAGGCCCGGGACGAAGCTTTCTTT
size: few; V: TRBV7-9; J: TRBJ2-7; D: TRBD1; CDR3: CASSLGQDAYEQYF; DNA: TGTGCCAGCAGCCTGGGACAGGACGCCTACGAGCAGTACTTC
size: NA; V: TRBV2; J: TRBJ1-2; D: NA; CDR3: CASSVQSRVAGYTF; DNA: TGTGCCAGCAGTGTTCAAAGTAGGGTGGCGGGCTACACCTTC
size: few; V: TRBV20-1; J: TRBJ2-7; D: TRBD1; CDR3: CSAGDRGGTYEQYF; DNA: TGCAGTGCGGGGGACAGGGGGGGAACCTACGAGCAGTACTTC
size: NA; V: TRBV5-1; J: TRBJ1-1; D: NA; CDR3: CASSLEVDLGDTEAFF; DNA: TGCGCCAGCAGCTTGGAGGTAGACCTTGGGGACACTGAAGCTTTCTTT
size: NA; V: TRBV6-5; J: TRBJ2-5; D: TRBD2; CDR3: CASTLAGAGETQYF; DNA: TGTGCCAGCACTTTAGCGGGAGCGGGAGAGACCCAGTACTTC
size: NA; V: TRBV3-1; J: TRBJ1-4; D: TRBD1; CDR3: CASSHKYRGSSEKLFF; DNA: TGTGCCAGCAGCCACAAATACAGGGGATCGAGTGAAAAACTGTTTTTT
size: many; V: TRBV7-2; J: TRBJ2-5; D: NA; CDR3: CASSLTETQYF; DNA: TGTGCCAGCAGCTTAACGGAGACCCAGTACTTC
size: NA; V: TRBV5-8; J: TRBJ1-1; D: TRBD1; CDR3: CASSSLGQGTNTEAFF; DNA: TGTGCCAGCAGCTCTCTAGGACAGGGGACGAACACTGAAGCTTTCTTT
size: NA; V: TRBV4-3; J: TRBJ2-3; D: TRBD2; CDR3: CASSPGTSGMGTDTQYF; DNA: TGCGCCAGCAGCCCCGGGACTAGCGGGATGGGAACAGATACGCAGTATTTT
size: few; V: TRBV4-2; J: TRBJ2-1; D: NA; CDR3: CASSQLGLRGEQFF; DNA: TGTGCCAGCAGCCAATTAGGACTAAGGGGTGAGCAGTTCTTC
size: NA; V: TRBV12-3/TRBV12-4; J: TRBJ1-2; D: NA; CDR3: CATRQTYGYTF; DNA: TGTGCCACCCGACAGACCTATGGCTACACCTTC
size: NA; V: TRBV10-3; J: TRBJ2-1; D: NA; CDR3: CALREGDGNEQFF; DNA: TGTGCCCTCCGCGAGGGGGATGGGAATGAGCAGTTCTTC
size: NA; V: TRBV29-1; J: TRBJ2-7; D: NA; CDR3: CSVGLGGEQYF; DNA: TGCAGCGTTGGATTGGGGGGAGAGCAGTACTTC
size: NA; V: TRBV2; J: TRBJ2-5; D: TRBD2; CDR3: CASSENSGVRVLVGETQYF; DNA: TGTGCCAGCAGTGAGAATAGCGGGGTACGCGTGTTGGTAGGAGAGACCCAGTACTTC
size: NA; V: TRBV28; J: TRBJ2-5; D: NA; CDR3: CASSADSAQETQYF; DNA: TGTGCCAGCAGTGCGGACAGCGCCCAAGAGACCCAGTACTTC
size: NA; V: TRBV29-1; J: TRBJ2-5; D: TRBD2; CDR3: CSGSLAGGGETQYF; DNA: TGCAGCGGGTCTTTAGCGGGGGGTGGGGAGACCCAGTACTTC
size: NA; V: TRBV7-2; J: TRBJ2-3; D: TRBD2; CDR3: CASSSKRGRTDTQYF; DNA: TGTGCCAGCAGCTCTAAGCGGGGTCGCACAGATACGCAGTATTTT
size: few; V: TRBV25-1; J: TRBJ2-6; D: NA; CDR3: CASSTHGAASGTNVLTF; DNA: TGTGCCAGCAGTACCCATGGGGCAGCCTCTGGGACCAACGTCCTGACTTTC
size: NA; V: TRBV5-1; J: TRBJ2-3; D: TRBD2; CDR3: CASSLDYSGRALADTQYF; DNA: TGCGCCAGCAGCTTGGATTATAGCGGGAGGGCCCTGGCAGATACGCAGTATTTT
size: once; V: TRBV15; J: TRBJ1-4; D: NA; CDR3: CATSRFGGYNEKLFF; DNA: TGTGCCACCAGCAGGTTTGGGGGTTATAATGAAAAACTGTTTTTT
size: NA; V: TRBV7-2; J: TRBJ2-3; D: NA; CDR3: CASSFVASTDTQYF; DNA: TGTGCCAGCAGCTTTGTCGCCAGCACAGATACGCAGTATTTT
size: NA; V: TRBV5-1; J: TRBJ2-7; D: NA; CDR3: CASSSDLGSYEQYF; DNA: TGCGCCAGCAGCTCGGACCTGGGCTCCTACGAGCAGTACTTC
size: NA; V: TRBV7-2; J: TRBJ1-6; D: NA; CDR3: CASSLLQHNSPLHF; DNA: TGTGCCAGCAGCTTACTACAGCATAATTCACCCCTCCACTTT
size: NA; V: TRBV12-3/TRBV12-4; J: TRBJ2-2; D: TRBD2; CDR3: CASSLSGGTNGELFF; DNA: TGTGCCAGCAGCCTAAGCGGGGGGACGAACGGGGAGCTGTTTTTT
size: NA; V: TRBV29-1; J: TRBJ2-1; D: TRBD1; CDR3: CSVETATGASKQFF; DNA: TGCAGCGTTGAGACCGCGACAGGGGCGTCGAAGCAGTTCTTC
size: NA; V: TRBV6-5; J: TRBJ1-1; D: NA; CDR3: CASRTPSGREAFF; DNA: TGTGCCAGCAGAACCCCCAGCGGTCGTGAAGCTTTCTTT
size: NA; V: TRBV10-2; J: TRBJ2-7; D: TRBD1; CDR3: CASSKGQAYEQYF; DNA: TGCGCCAGCAGTAAGGGACAGGCCTACGAGCAGTACTTC
size: few; V: TRBV6-1; J: TRBJ2-5; D: TRBD2; CDR3: CALLWGEGGETQYF; DNA: TGTGCCCTCCTCTGGGGGGAGGGAGGAGAGACCCAGTACTTC
size: many; V: TRBV7-6; J: TRBJ1-6; D: TRBD1; CDR3: CASSPGQGNSPLHF; DNA: TGTGCCAGCTCACCGGGACAGGGAAATTCACCCCTCCACTTT
size: NA; V: TRBV19; J: TRBJ1-6; D: NA; CDR3: CASKVVGSPLHF; DNA: TGTGCCAGTAAAGTTGTTGGCTCACCCCTCCACTTT
size: few; V: TRBV20-1; J: TRBJ2-7; D: NA; CDR3: CSAEGGAMYEQYF; DNA: TGCAGTGCGGAAGGGGGGGCAATGTACGAGCAGTACTTC
size: NA; V: TRBV20-1; J: TRBJ2-7; D: TRBD2; CDR3: CSAQKRGSSYEQYF; DNA: TGCAGTGCTCAAAAGCGGGGAAGCTCCTACGAGCAGTACTTC
size: NA; V: TRBV2; J: TRBJ2-1; D: TRBD2; CDR3: CASSGGGSSYNKQFF; DNA: TGTGCCAGCAGTGGGGGGGGAAGCTCCTACAATAAGCAGTTCTTC
size: once; V: TRBV20-1; J: TRBJ1-1; D: NA; CDR3: CSARQHVNTEAFF; DNA: TGCAGTGCTAGACAGCATGTGAACACTGAAGCTTTCTTT
size: NA; V: TRBV4-1; J: TRBJ2-7; D: NA; CDR3: CASSSVTGRGYEQYF; DNA: TGCGCCAGCAGCTCCGTGACGGGGCGAGGCTACGAGCAGTACTTC
size: NA; V: TRBV9; J: TRBJ2-7; D: TRBD2; CDR3: CASSRTASGTNSYEQYF; DNA: TGTGCCAGCAGCCGAACGGCAAGCGGGACCAACTCCTACGAGCAGTACTTC
size: NA; V: TRBV6-2/TRBV6-3; J: TRBJ2-7; D: TRBD2; CDR3: CASSYSGDGLFPRYEQYF; DNA: TGTGCCAGCAGTTACAGCGGGGACGGACTTTTCCCCCGTTACGAGCAGTACTTC
size: NA; V: TRBV20-1; J: TRBJ2-3; D: TRBD2; CDR3: CSAGRLAGITDTQYF; DNA: TGCAGTGCTGGGAGACTAGCGGGAATCACAGATACGCAGTATTTT